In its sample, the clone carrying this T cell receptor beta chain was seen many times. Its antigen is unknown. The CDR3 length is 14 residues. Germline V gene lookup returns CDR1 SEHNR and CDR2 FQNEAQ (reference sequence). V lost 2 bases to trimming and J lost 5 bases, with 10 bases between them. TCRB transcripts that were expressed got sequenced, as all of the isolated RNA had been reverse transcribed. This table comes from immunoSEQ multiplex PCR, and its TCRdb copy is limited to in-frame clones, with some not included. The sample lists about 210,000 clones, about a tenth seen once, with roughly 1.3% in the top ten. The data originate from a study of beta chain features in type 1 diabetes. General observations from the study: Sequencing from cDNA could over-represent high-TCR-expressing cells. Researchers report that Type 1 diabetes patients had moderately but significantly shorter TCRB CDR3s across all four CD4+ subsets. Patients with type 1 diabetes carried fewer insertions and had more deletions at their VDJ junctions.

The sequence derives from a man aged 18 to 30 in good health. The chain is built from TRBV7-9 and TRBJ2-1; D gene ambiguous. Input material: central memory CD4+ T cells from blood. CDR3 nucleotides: TGTGCCAGCAGCTTAAGCGAAAGCCACAATGAGCAGTTCTTC. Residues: CASSLSESHNEQFF.